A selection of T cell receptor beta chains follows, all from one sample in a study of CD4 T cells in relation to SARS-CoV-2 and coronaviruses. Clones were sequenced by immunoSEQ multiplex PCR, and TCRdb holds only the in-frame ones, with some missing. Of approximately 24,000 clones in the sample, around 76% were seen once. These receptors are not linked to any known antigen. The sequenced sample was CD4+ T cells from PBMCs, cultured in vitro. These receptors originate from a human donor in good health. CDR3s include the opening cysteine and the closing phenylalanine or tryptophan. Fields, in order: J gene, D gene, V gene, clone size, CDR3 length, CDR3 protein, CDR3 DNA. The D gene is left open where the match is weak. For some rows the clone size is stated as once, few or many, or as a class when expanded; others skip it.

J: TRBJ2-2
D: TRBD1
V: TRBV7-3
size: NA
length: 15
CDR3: CASSMTGSWAGELFF
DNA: TGTGCCAGCAGCATGACAGGGAGTTGGGCCGGGGAGCTGTTTTTT

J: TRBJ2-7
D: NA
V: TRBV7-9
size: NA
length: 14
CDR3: CASSLADRSYEQYF
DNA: TGTGCCAGCAGCTTAGCCGACAGGTCCTACGAGCAGTACTTC

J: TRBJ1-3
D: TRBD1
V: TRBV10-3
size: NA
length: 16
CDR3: CAIIDIRQGATDTIYF
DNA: TGTGCCATCATAGACATTAGACAGGGGGCGACGGACACCATATATTTT

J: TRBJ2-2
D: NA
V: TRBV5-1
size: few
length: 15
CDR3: CASSTSGANTGELFF
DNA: TGCGCCAGCAGCACAAGCGGAGCCAACACCGGGGAGCTGTTTTTT

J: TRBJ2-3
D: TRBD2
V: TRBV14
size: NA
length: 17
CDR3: CASTSKRLAPEIDTQYF
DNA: TGTGCCAGCACCTCGAAGAGACTAGCCCCGGAAATAGATACGCAGTATTTT

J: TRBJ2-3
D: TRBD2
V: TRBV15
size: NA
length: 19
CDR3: CATSRQGTSGSWSTDTQYF
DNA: TGTGCCACCAGCAGACAGGGGACTAGCGGGAGTTGGAGCACAGATACGCAGTATTTT

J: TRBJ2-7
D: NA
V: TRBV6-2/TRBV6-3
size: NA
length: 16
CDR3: CASSYPGLNPSYEQYF
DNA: TGTGCCAGCAGTTACCCTGGACTGAATCCCTCCTACGAGCAGTACTTC

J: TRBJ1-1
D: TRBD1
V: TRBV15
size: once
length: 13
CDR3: CATSRTGGTEAFF
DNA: TGTGCCACCAGCAGGACAGGGGGCACTGAAGCTTTCTTT

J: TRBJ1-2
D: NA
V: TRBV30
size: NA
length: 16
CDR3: CAWSSRDRPEAYGYTF
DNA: TGTGCCTGGAGCTCCCGGGACCGTCCCGAGGCCTATGGCTACACCTTC

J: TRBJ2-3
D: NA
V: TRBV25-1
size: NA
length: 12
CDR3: CASSVLPDTQYF
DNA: TGTGCCAGCAGCGTTCTACCGGATACGCAGTATTTT

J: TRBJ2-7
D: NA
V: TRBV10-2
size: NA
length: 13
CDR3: CASRKDSSYEQYF
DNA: TGCGCCAGCAGGAAGGACAGCTCCTACGAGCAGTACTTC

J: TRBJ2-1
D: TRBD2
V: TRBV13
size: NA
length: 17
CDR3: CASSQISSGRTNNEQFF
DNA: TGTGCCAGCAGCCAAATCTCTAGCGGGAGAACCAACAATGAGCAGTTCTTC

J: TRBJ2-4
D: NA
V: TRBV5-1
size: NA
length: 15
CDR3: CASSQGLYAKNIQYF
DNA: TGCGCCAGCAGCCAAGGACTGTACGCCAAAAACATTCAGTACTTC

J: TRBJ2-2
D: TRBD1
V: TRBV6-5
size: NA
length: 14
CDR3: CASTPQGVTGELFF
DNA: TGTGCCAGCACTCCACAGGGGGTCACCGGGGAGCTGTTTTTT

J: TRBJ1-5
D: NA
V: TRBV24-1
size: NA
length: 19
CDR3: CATSHFGGGAGGPNQPQHF
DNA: TGTGCCACCAGTCATTTTGGAGGGGGTGCCGGGGGGCCTAATCAGCCCCAGCATTTT

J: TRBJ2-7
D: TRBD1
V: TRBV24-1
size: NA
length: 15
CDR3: CATSDPGTGGREQYF
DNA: TGTGCCACCAGTGACCCCGGGACAGGGGGTCGCGAGCAGTACTTC

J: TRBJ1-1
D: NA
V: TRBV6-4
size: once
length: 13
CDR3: CASSLTGDTEAFF
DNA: TGTGCCAGCTCCTTGACCGGGGACACTGAAGCTTTCTTT

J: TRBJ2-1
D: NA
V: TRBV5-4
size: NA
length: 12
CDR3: CASSYDHNEQFF
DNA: TGTGCCAGCAGTTACGATCACAATGAGCAGTTCTTC

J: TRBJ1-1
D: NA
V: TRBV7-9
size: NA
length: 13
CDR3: CASRLTENTEAFF
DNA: TGTGCCAGCAGGCTGACAGAGAACACTGAAGCTTTCTTT

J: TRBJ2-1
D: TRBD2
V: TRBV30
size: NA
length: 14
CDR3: CAWGSGSIYNEQFF
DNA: TGTGCCTGGGGAAGCGGGAGCATTTACAATGAGCAGTTCTTC

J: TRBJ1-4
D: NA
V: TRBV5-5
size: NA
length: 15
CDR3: CASSADRTANEKLFF
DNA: TGTGCCAGCAGCGCTGACAGGACGGCTAATGAAAAACTGTTTTTT

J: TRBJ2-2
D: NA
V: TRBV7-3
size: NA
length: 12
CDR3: CASSIQPGELFF
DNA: TGTGCCAGCAGCATACAACCCGGGGAGCTGTTTTTT

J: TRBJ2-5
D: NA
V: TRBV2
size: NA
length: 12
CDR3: CASFRTGETQYF
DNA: TGTGCCAGCTTCCGAACCGGAGAGACCCAGTACTTC

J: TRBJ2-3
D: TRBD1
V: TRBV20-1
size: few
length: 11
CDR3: CSAKGADTQYF
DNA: TGCAGTGCTAAGGGGGCGGATACGCAGTATTTT

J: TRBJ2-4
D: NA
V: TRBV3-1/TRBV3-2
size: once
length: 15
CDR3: CASSIQGLAKNIQYF
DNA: TGTGCCAGCAGCATACAGGGACTAGCCAAAAACATTCAGTACTTC

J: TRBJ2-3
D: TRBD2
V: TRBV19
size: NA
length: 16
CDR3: CASSIRSGTSTDTQYF
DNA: TGTGCCAGTAGTATACGGAGCGGGACTAGCACAGATACGCAGTATTTT

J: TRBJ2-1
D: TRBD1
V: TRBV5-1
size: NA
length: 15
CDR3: CASTRTGEPYNEQFF
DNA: TGCGCCAGCACCCGGACAGGGGAACCCTACAATGAGCAGTTCTTC

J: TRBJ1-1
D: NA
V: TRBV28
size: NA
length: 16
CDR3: CATTGTTAGRDTEAFF
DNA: TGTGCCACCACAGGGACGACAGCAGGCAGAGACACTGAAGCTTTCTTT

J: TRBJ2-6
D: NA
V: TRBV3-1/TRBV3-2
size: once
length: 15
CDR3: CASSRSPPGANVLTF
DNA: TGTGCCAGCAGCCGTAGCCCCCCGGGGGCCAACGTCCTGACTTTC

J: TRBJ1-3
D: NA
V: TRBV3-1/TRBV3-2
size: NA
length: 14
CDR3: CASSPNDSGNTIYF
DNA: TGTGCCAGCAGCCCGAACGACTCTGGAAACACCATATATTTT

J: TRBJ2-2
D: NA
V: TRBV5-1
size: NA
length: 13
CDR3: CASSLARTGELFF
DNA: TGCGCCAGCAGCTTGGCCCGCACCGGGGAGCTGTTTTTT

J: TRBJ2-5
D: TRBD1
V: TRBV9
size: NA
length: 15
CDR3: CASSATGGAGETQYF
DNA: TGTGCCAGCAGCGCTACAGGGGGCGCGGGGGAGACCCAGTACTTC

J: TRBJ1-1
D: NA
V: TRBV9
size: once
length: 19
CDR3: CASSAGRHIGRRGERVAFF
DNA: TGTGCCAGCAGCGCCGGACGACATATCGGGAGGCGGGGAGAGCGTGTAGCTTTCTTT

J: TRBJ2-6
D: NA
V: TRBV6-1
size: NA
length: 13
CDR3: CASSDPWANVLTF
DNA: TGTGCCAGCAGTGACCCATGGGCCAACGTCCTGACTTTC

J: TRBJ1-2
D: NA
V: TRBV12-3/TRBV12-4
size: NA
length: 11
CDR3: CASRLYYGYTF
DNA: TGTGCCAGCAGATTATACTATGGCTACACCTTC

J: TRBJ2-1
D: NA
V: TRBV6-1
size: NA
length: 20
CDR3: CASSERQGRLTGARVAEQFF
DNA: TGTGCCAGCAGTGAAAGACAGGGACGCCTAACGGGAGCCAGGGTGGCTGAGCAGTTCTTC

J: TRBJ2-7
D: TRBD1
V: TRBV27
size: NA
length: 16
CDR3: CASSPSTGERAYEQYF
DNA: TGTGCCAGCAGTCCGTCCACAGGGGAGAGAGCCTACGAGCAGTACTTC

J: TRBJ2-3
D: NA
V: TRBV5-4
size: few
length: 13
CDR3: CASRPGVSDTQYF
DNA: TGTGCCAGCAGACCAGGCGTGTCGGATACGCAGTATTTT

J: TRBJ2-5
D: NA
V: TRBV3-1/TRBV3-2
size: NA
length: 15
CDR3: CASSQDAAGGKTQYF
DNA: TGTGCCAGCAGCCAAGACGCGGCAGGGGGGAAGACCCAGTACTTC

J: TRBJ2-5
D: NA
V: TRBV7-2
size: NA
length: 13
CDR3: CASTRVGGETQYF
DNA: TGTGCCAGCACCCGAGTGGGGGGAGAGACCCAGTACTTC

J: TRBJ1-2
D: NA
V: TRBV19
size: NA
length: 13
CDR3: CASSIEENYGYTF
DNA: TGTGCCAGTAGTATAGAAGAGAACTATGGCTACACCTTC

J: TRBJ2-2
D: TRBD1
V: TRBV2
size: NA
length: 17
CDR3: CASSEVWTGAKNWELFF
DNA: TGTGCCAGCAGTGAGGTGTGGACAGGGGCGAAAAATTGGGAGCTGTTTTTT

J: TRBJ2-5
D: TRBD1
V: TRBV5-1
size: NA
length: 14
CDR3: CASSLRDSLETQYF
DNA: TGCGCCAGCAGCCTCCGGGACAGCTTAGAGACCCAGTACTTC

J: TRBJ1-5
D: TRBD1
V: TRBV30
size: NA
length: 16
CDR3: CAWSPETGRSNQPQHF
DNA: TGTGCCTGGAGTCCTGAGACAGGGCGGAGCAATCAGCCCCAGCATTTT

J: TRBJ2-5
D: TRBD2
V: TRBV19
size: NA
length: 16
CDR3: CASSITRTSGEETQYF
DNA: TGTGCCAGTAGTATAACCCGGACTAGCGGAGAAGAGACCCAGTACTTC

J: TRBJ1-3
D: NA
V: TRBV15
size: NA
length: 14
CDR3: CATSRDFGRNTIYF
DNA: TGTGCCACCAGCAGAGATTTTGGGAGAAACACCATATATTTT

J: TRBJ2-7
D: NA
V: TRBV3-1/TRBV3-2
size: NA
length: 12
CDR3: CASSQETAEQYF
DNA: TGTGCCAGCAGCCAAGAGACAGCCGAGCAGTACTTC

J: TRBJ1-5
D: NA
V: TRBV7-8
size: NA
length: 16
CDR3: CASSLRTENSNQPQHF
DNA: TGTGCCAGCAGCTTACGGACAGAAAATAGCAATCAGCCCCAGCATTTT

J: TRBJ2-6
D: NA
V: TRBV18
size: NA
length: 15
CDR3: CASSPPDSGANVLTF
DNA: TGTGCCAGCTCACCTCCCGACTCTGGGGCCAACGTCCTGACTTTC

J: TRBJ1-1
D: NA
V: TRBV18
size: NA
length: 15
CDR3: CASSPQDVPNTEAFF
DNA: TGTGCCAGCTCACCACAAGATGTCCCGAACACTGAAGCTTTCTTT

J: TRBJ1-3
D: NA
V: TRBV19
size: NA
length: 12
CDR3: CASGGSGNTIYF
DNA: TGTGCCAGTGGAGGCTCTGGAAACACCATATATTTT

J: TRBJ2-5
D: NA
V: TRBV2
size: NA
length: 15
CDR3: CASSVPLGVGWTQYF
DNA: TGTGCCAGCAGTGTCCCCCTGGGGGTGGGATGGACCCAGTACTTC

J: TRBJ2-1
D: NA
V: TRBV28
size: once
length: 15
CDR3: CASSPPGTSGGEQFF
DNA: TGTGCCAGCAGTCCCCCGGGAACCTCAGGAGGTGAGCAGTTCTTC

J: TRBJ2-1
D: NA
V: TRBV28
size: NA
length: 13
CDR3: CASSLAGYNEQFF
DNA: TGTGCCAGCAGTTTGGCGGGGTACAATGAGCAGTTCTTC